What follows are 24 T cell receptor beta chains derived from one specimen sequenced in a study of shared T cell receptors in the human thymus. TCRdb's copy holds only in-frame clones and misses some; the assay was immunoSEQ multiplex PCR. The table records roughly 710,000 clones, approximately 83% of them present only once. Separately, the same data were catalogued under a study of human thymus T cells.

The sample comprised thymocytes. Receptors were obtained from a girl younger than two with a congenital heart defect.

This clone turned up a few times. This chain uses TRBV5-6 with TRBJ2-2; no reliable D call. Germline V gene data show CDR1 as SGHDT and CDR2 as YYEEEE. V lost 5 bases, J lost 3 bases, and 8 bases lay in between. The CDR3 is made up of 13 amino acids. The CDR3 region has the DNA TGTGCCAGCAGTTGCCGGTACACCGGGGAGCTGTTTTTT. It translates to CASSCRYTGELFF.

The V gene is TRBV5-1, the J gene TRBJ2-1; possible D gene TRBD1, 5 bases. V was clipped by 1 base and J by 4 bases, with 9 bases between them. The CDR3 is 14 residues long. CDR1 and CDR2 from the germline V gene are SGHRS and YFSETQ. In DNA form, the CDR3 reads TGCGCCAGCAGCTTGAGGGGCAATTACAATGAGCAGTTCTTC. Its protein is CASSLRGNYNEQFF.

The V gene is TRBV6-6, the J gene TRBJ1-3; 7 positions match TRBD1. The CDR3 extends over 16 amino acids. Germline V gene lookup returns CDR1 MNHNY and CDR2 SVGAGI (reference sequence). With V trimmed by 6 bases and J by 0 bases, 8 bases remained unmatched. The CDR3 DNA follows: TGTGCCAGCAGGAAACAGGGGACTGCCTCTGGAAACACCATATATTTT. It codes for CASRKQGTASGNTIYF.

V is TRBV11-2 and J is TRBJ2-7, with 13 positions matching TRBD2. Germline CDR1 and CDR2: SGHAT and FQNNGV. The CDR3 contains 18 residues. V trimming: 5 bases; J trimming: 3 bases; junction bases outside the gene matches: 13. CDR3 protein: CASSPNGLAGETIYEQYF. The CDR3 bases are TGTGCCAGCAGCCCGAACGGACTAGCGGGGGAGACGATCTACGAGCAGTACTTC.

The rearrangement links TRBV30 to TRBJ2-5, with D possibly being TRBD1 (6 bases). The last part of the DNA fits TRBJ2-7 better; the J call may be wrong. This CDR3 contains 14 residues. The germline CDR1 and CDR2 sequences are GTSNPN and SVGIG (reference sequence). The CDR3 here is CAWSVGGYTYEQYF. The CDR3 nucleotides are TGTGCCTGGAGTGTAGGGGGATACACCTACGAGCAGTACTTC.

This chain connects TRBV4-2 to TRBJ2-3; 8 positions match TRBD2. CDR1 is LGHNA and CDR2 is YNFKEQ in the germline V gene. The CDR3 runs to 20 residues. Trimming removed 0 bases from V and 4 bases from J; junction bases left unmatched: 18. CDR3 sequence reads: CASSQDTLAGGFHGADTQYF. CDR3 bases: TGTGCCAGCAGCCAAGATACCCTGGCGGGGGGTTTTCATGGGGCAGATACGCAGTATTTT.

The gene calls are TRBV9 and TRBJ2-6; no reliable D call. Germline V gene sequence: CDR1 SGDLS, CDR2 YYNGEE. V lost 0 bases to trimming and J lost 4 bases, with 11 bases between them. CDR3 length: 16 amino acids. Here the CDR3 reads CASSVVPVRGANVLTF. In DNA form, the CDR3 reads TGTGCCAGCAGCGTAGTCCCTGTGAGGGGGGCCAACGTCCTGACTTTC. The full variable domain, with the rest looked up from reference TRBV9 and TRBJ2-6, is DSGVTQTPKHLITATGQRVTLRCSPRSGDLSVYWYQQSLDQGLQFLIQYYNGEERAKGNILERFSAQQFPDLHSELNLSSLELGDSALYFCASSVVPVRGANVLTFGAGSRLTVL.

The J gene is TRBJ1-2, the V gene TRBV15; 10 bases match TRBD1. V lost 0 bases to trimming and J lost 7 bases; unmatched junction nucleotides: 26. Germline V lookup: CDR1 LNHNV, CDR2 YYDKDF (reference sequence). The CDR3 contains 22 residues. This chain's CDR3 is CATSRDFSGSLNPGQGLSGYTF. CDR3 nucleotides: TGTGCCACCAGCAGAGATTTTAGCGGAAGTTTGAACCCGGGACAGGGGTTGAGTGGCTACACCTTC.

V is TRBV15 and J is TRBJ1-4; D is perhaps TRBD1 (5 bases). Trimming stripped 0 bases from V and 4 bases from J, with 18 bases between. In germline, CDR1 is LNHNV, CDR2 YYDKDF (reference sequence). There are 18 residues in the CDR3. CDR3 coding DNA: TGTGCCACCAGCAGAGATGAGCCCACCCGACAGAATAATGAAAAACTGTTTTTT. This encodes CATSRDEPTRQNNEKLFF.

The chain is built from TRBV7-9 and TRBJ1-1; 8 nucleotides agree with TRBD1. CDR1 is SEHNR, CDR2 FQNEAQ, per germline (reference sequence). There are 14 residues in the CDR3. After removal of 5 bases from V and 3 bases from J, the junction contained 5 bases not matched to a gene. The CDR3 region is CASSRQGRDTEAFF. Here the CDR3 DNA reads TGTGCCAGCAGCCGACAGGGGAGGGACACTGAAGCTTTCTTT.

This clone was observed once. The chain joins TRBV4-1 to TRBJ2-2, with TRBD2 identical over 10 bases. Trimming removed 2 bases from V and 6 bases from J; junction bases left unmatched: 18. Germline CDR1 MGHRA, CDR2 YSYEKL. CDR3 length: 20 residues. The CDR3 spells CASSQPPGLESGGAAGELFF. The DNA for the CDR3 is TGCGCCAGCAGCCAACCTCCTGGGTTAGAGAGCGGGGGGGCAGCCGGGGAGCTGTTTTTT.

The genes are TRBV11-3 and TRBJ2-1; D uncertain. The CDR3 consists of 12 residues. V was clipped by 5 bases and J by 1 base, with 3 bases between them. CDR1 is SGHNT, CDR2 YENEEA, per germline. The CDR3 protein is CASSLSYNEQFF. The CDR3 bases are TGTGCCAGCAGCCTATCCTACAATGAGCAGTTCTTC.

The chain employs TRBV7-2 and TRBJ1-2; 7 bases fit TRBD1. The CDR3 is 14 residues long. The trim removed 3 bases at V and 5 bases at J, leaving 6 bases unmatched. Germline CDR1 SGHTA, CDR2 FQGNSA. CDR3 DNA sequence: TGTGCCAGCAGCTTTACAGGGGAGGAGTATGGCTACACCTTC. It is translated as CASSFTGEEYGYTF.

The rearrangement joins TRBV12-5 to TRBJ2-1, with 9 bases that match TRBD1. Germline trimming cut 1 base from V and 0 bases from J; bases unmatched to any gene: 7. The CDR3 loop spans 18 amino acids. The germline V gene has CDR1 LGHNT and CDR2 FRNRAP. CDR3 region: CASGLARQGGSSYNEQFF. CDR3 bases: TGTGCTAGTGGTTTGGCTCGACAGGGGGGAAGCTCCTACAATGAGCAGTTCTTC.

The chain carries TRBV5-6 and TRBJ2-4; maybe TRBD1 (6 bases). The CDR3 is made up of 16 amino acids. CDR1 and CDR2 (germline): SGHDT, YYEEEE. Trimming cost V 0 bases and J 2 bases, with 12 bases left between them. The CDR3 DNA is TGTGCCAGCAGCTTGGGAATGGGGGACACCAAAAACATTCAGTACTTC. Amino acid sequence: CASSLGMGDTKNIQYF.

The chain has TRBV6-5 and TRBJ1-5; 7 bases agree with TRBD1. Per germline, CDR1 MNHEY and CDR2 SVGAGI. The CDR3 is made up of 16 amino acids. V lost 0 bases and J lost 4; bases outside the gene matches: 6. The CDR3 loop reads CASSYSAWDSNQPQHF. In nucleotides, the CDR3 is TGTGCCAGCAGTTACTCCGCGTGGGACAGTAATCAGCCCCAGCATTTT.

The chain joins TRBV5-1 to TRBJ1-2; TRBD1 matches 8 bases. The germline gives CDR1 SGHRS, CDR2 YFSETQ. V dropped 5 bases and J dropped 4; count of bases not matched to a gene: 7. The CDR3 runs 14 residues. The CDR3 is CASRRTGRGYGYTF. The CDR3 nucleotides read TGCGCCAGCAGAAGGACAGGGAGAGGCTATGGCTACACCTTC.

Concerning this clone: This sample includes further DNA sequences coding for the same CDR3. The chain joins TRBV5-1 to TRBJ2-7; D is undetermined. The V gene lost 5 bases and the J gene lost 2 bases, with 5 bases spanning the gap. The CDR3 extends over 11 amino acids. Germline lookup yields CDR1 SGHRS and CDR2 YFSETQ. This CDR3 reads CASSSAYEQYF. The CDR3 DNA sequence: TGCGCCAGCAGTTCAGCCTACGAGCAGTACTTC.

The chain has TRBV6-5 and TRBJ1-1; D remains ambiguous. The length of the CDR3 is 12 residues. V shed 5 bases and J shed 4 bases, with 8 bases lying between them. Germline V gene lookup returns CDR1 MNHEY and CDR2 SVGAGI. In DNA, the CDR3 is TGTGCCAGCAGTGCCCGCGGCACTGAAGCTTTCTTT. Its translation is CASSARGTEAFF.

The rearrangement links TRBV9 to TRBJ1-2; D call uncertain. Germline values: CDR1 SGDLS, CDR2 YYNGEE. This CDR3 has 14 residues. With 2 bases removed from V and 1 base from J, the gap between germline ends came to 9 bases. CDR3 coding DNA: TGTGCCAGCAGCGTCGGACTGCGTAACTATGGCTACACCTTC. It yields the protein CASSVGLRNYGYTF.

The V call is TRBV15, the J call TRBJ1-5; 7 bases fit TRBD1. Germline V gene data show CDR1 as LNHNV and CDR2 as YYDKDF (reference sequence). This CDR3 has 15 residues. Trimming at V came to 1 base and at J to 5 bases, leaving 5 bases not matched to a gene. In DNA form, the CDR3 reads TGTGCCACCAGCAGAGCTCGACAGGGTTATCAGCCCCAGCATTTT. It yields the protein CATSRARQGYQPQHF. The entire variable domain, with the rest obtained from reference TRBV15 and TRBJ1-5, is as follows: DAMVIQNPRYQVTQFGKPVTLSCSQTLNHNVMYWYQQKSSQAPKLLFHYYDKDFNNEADTPDNFQSRRPNTSFCFLDIRSPGLGDTAMYLCATSRARQGYQPQHFGDGTRLSIL.

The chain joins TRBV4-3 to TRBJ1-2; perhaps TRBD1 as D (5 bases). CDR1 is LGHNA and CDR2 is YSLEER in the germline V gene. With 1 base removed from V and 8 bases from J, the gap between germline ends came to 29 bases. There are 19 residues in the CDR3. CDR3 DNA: TGCGCCAGCAGCCAAGGTCTCCCACGCCGAATACAGGTTTTTGGCGGCTACACCTTC. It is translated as CASSQGLPRRIQVFGGYTF.

CDR3 sequence reads: CASSSRSRGGEQYF. Written as DNA, the CDR3 is TGTGCCAGCAGCTCCCGATCGCGGGGAGGCGAGCAGTACTTC. J is TRBJ2-7 and V is TRBV5-8; tentatively, D is TRBD2 (6 bases). This CDR3 spans 14 amino acids. Trimming cost V 3 bases and J 6 bases, with 16 bases left between them. CDR1 and CDR2 (germline): SGHTS, YDEGEE.

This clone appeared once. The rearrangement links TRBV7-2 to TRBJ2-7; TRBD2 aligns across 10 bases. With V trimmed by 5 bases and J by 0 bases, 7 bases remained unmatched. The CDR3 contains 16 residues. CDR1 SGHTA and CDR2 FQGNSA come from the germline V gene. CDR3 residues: CASSPGLAISSYEQYF. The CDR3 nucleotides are TGTGCCAGCAGCCCGGGACTAGCGATTAGCTCCTACGAGCAGTACTTC.